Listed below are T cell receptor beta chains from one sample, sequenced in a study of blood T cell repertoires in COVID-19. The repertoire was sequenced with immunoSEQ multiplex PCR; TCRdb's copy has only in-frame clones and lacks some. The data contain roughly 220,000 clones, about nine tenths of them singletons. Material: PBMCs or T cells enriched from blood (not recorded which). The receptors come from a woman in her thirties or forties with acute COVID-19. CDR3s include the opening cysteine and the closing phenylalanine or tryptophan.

CDR3 protein: CASRGWGALHF; V gene: TRBV28; J gene: TRBJ1-6
CDR3 protein: CASRAGGASAYNSPLHF; V gene: TRBV7-2; J gene: TRBJ1-6
CDR3 protein: CASSNEFKQPQHF; V gene: TRBV21-1; J gene: TRBJ1-5
CDR3 protein: CASSQDPVQANIQYF; V gene: TRBV3-1/TRBV3-2; J gene: TRBJ2-4
CDR3 protein: CATSSRQGARGTGELFF; V gene: TRBV15; J gene: TRBJ2-2
CDR3 protein: CASSQEDRTYGYTF; V gene: TRBV14; J gene: TRBJ1-2
CDR3 protein: CASSLNAVRGNTIYF; V gene: TRBV11-2; J gene: TRBJ1-3
CDR3 protein: CASSGGGGAGYNSPLHF; V gene: TRBV6-1; J gene: TRBJ1-6
CDR3 protein: CASSVVLTGESPLHF; V gene: TRBV19; J gene: TRBJ1-6
CDR3 protein: CASGGLDLNTEAFF; V gene: TRBV7-2; J gene: TRBJ1-1
CDR3 protein: CATSDSPTGETQYF; V gene: TRBV24-1; J gene: TRBJ2-5
CDR3 protein: CASSSDRDTRIEGQYF; V gene: TRBV13; J gene: TRBJ2-7
CDR3 protein: CATGQGRVFGYTF; V gene: TRBV6-5; J gene: TRBJ1-2
CDR3 protein: CASSLGGTGRKAQYF; V gene: TRBV27; J gene: TRBJ2-3
CDR3 protein: CASSMTGRNQPQHF; V gene: TRBV19; J gene: TRBJ1-5
CDR3 protein: CASSLFADYGYTF; V gene: TRBV27; J gene: TRBJ1-2
CDR3 protein: CASSQGGTGVDWGQPQHF; V gene: TRBV3-1/TRBV3-2; J gene: TRBJ1-5
CDR3 protein: CASSTGQGGNTGELFF; V gene: TRBV25-1; J gene: TRBJ2-2
CDR3 protein: CASSFGAGREAFF; V gene: TRBV12-3/TRBV12-4; J gene: TRBJ1-1
CDR3 protein: CASSQTGIQPQHF; V gene: TRBV19; J gene: TRBJ1-5
CDR3 protein: CASSGDRVDTEAFF; V gene: TRBV25-1; J gene: TRBJ1-1
CDR3 protein: CASSLVTDYGYTF; V gene: TRBV5-1; J gene: TRBJ1-2
CDR3 protein: CASRTGGGNQPQHF; V gene: TRBV27; J gene: TRBJ1-5
CDR3 protein: CASSISHYNEQFF; V gene: TRBV19; J gene: TRBJ2-1
CDR3 protein: CASSPDSLTNTGELFF; V gene: TRBV10-1; J gene: TRBJ2-2
CDR3 protein: CASSQEGRVNTGELFF; V gene: TRBV4-1; J gene: TRBJ2-2
CDR3 protein: CASSLDTTGNTIYF; V gene: TRBV5-1; J gene: TRBJ1-3
CDR3 protein: CASSQDGQGNSPLHF; V gene: TRBV4-3; J gene: TRBJ1-6